What follows are 14 T cell receptor beta chains derived from one specimen sequenced in a study of T cell responses to AZD1222 COVID-19 vaccine. Method: immunoSEQ multiplex PCR; TCRdb's copy keeps in-frame clones and lacks some. The table lists about 120,000 clones, around nine tenths of them singletons. The sequences come from peripheral blood, collected on day 0 of AZD1222 vaccination. The receptors were sampled from an adult in good health.

The chain carries TRBV6-2 or TRBV6-3 and TRBJ2-7; D perhaps matches TRBD2 (6 bases). There are 14 residues in the CDR3. Germline CDR1 MNHEY, CDR2 SVGEGT. Trimming stripped 4 bases from V and 7 bases from J, with 17 bases between. Here the CDR3 reads CASSSGTLLREQYF. The CDR3 nucleotides are TGTGCCAGCAGTTCCGGGACTCTCTTAAGGGAGCAGTACTTC.

The DNA for the CDR3 is TGTGCCAGCAGCCGAGGATTCCAAGAGACCCAGTACTTC. Translation: CASSRGFQETQYF. The V call is TRBV5-8, the J call TRBJ2-5; D not certain. The V end was cut by 4 bases, the J end by 1 base, with 8 bases between. Looked up from germline, CDR1 is SGHTS and CDR2 is YDEGEE. This CDR3 comprises 13 residues.

The V and J genes are TRBV5-4 and TRBJ1-2; possibly TRBD1 for D (6 bases). Germline lookup yields CDR1 SGHNT and CDR2 YYREEE (reference sequence). The V end lost 4 bases, the J end lost 0 bases, and 16 bases lay between the germline ends. The CDR3 extends over 16 amino acids. This chain's CDR3 is CASSTPGATTNYGYTF. CDR3 in DNA: TGTGCCAGCAGCACCCCGGGGGCTACCACTAACTATGGCTACACCTTC.

V gene TRBV14 combines with J gene TRBJ2-1; 8 nucleotides match TRBD1. Germline values: CDR1 SGHDN, CDR2 FVKESK. The CDR3 spans 16 residues. V lost 4 bases, J lost 4 bases, and 9 bases stayed unmatched. The CDR3 is CASSPNDRGEYNEQFF. The CDR3 nucleotides read TGTGCCAGCAGCCCAAACGACAGGGGCGAATACAATGAGCAGTTCTTC.

V and J are TRBV18 and TRBJ2-5; D is unclear. V was clipped by 3 bases and J by 5 bases, with 7 bases between them. Looked up from germline, CDR1 is KGHSH and CDR2 is LQKENI. The CDR3 consists of 12 residues. The CDR3 loop is CASSPMGETQYF. Here the CDR3 DNA reads TGTGCCAGCTCACCCATGGGTGAGACCCAGTACTTC.

The chain has TRBV19 and TRBJ1-4; TRBD1 is a possible D gene (6 bases). V was pared by 3 bases and J by 0 bases, with 17 bases between. The CDR3 is 18 amino acids. Germline CDR1 reads LNHDA; CDR2 reads SQIVND (reference sequence). The CDR3 region has the DNA TGTGCCAGTAGTATTGTATCGACAGGTTTCGCAACTAATGAAAAACTGTTTTTT. Its translation: CASSIVSTGFATNEKLFF.

V gene TRBV15 combines with J gene TRBJ2-5, with D possibly TRBD1 on 6 matching bases. The CDR3 has 13 residues. V dropped 5 bases and J dropped 4 bases, with 11 bases sitting between them. Germline values: CDR1 LNHNV, CDR2 YYDKDF (reference sequence). The CDR3 region has the DNA TGTGCCACCAGCCTACAGGGTAGAGAGACCCAGTACTTC. Translated, it gives CATSLQGRETQYF.

The chain joins TRBV9 to TRBJ2-5, with D hard to call. With 6 bases removed from V and 0 bases from J, the gap between germline ends came to 6 bases. CDR1 and CDR2 from the germline V gene are SGDLS and YYNGEE. This CDR3 is 12 amino acids long. The CDR3 DNA reads as TGTGCCAGCAAACCGGACCAAGAGACCCAGTACTTC. It yields the protein CASKPDQETQYF.

J is TRBJ2-7 and V is TRBV6-4, with 9 bases fitting TRBD1. CDR3 length: 13 amino acids. With V trimmed by 7 bases and J by 6 bases, 7 bases remained unmatched. CDR1 is MRHNA and CDR2 is SNTAGT in the germline V gene. CDR3 in DNA: TGTGCCAGCACAGGGACAGGGAGCGGCGAGCAGTACTTC. Translation gives CASTGTGSGEQYF.

This clone was found once. The chain employs TRBV18 and TRBJ1-1; 7 bases are shared with TRBD1. This CDR3 comprises 16 residues. Trimming removed 2 bases from V and 5 bases from J; junction bases left unmatched: 11. The germline V gene encodes CDR1 KGHSH and CDR2 LQKENI. The chain's CDR3 is CASSPTWGGGGTEAFF. The DNA for the CDR3 is TGTGCCAGCTCACCAACGTGGGGAGGGGGCGGGACTGAAGCTTTCTTT.

This chain connects TRBV18 to TRBJ2-2, with 8 bases lining up with TRBD1. The CDR3 length is 16 residues. Germline V gene sequence: CDR1 KGHSH, CDR2 LQKENI. J gave up 4 bases and V 2 bases, and 6 bases lay outside the gene matches. This chain's CDR3 is CASSPDRGLLTGELFF. The CDR3 coding sequence is TGTGCCAGCTCACCAGACAGGGGACTGCTCACCGGGGAGCTGTTTTTT.

V is TRBV5-1 and J is TRBJ2-1, with 8 bases lining up with TRBD2. The germline V gene encodes CDR1 SGHRS and CDR2 YFSETQ. The CDR3 spans 16 residues. Trimming at V came to 7 bases and at J to 1 base, leaving 10 bases not matched to a gene. The CDR3 sequence is CASRTLAGMSYNEQFF. The CDR3 coding sequence is TGCGCCAGCCGAACCTTAGCGGGAATGTCCTACAATGAGCAGTTCTTC.

This sequence joins TRBV5-1 and TRBJ2-6; D call uncertain. Trimming took 0 bases from V and 5 from J, leaving 3 bases between them. The germline CDR1 and CDR2 sequences are SGHRS and YFSETQ. The length of the CDR3 is 13 residues. CDR3: CASSLDRANVLTF. The CDR3 DNA reads TGCGCCAGCAGCTTGGACAGGGCCAACGTCCTGACTTTC.

This chain links TRBV11-3 with TRBJ2-1, with TRBD2 identical over 12 bases. Germline CDR1 reads SGHNT; CDR2 reads YENEEA. V gave up 5 bases and J gave up 10 bases; unmatched junction bases: 9. This CDR3 is built from 15 residues. The CDR3 sequence is CASSPTSGSGVEQFF. The CDR3 DNA reads as TGTGCCAGCAGCCCGACTAGCGGGAGTGGGGTGGAGCAGTTCTTC.